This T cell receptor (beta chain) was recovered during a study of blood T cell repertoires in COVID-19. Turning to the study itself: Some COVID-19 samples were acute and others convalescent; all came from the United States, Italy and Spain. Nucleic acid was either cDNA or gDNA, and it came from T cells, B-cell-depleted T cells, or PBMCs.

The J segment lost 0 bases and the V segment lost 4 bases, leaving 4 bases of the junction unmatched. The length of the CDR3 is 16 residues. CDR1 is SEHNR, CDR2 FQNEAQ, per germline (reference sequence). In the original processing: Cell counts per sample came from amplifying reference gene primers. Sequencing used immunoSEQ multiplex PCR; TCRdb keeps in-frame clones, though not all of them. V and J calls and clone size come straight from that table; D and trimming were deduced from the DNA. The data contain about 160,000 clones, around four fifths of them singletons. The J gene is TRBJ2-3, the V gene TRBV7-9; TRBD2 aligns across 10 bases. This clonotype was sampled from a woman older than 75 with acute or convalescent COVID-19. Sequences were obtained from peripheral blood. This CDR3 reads CASSSGLALSTDTQYF. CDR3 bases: TGTGCCAGCAGCTCGGGACTAGCGCTCAGCACAGATACGCAGTATTTT.